Shown below are 6 T cell receptor beta chains from a single sample sequenced in a study of CD8 T cells in ankylosing spondylitis. TCRdb recomputed calls from the 5' RACE reads with MiXCR, one row per CDR3 protein. The table records around 130,000 distinct CDR3 sequences, approximately 6.8% of them present only once. The sample taken for sequencing was blood, either unsorted or a sorted T cell fraction (not recorded which). These receptors were collected from a male donor with ankylosing spondylitis or in good health (not recorded which).

This clonotype showed up just a few times. This chain links TRBV29-1 with TRBJ2-1, with 7 positions matching TRBD1. Losses at the gene ends were 7 bases for V and 3 bases for J; bases not matched to a gene: 9. Germline assignment: CDR1 SQVTM and CDR2 ANQGSEA. The CDR3 is made up of 14 amino acids. CDR3 loop: CSAIDRVNYNEQFF. Here the CDR3 DNA reads TGCAGCGCTATAGACAGGGTTAACTACAATGAGCAGTTCTTC.

Ten or more counts support this clonotype. This chain links TRBV2 with TRBJ1-2; 7 positions agree with TRBD1. Germline V gives CDR1 SNHLY, CDR2 FYNNEI. This CDR3 has 16 amino acids. Trimming cost V 4 bases and J 2 bases; bases outside gene matches: 10. Written as DNA, the CDR3 is TGTGCCAGCAGTGTCGCGCGGACAGGAGAGAACTATGGCTACACCTTC. This codes for CASSVARTGENYGYTF.

This clonotype was observed many times. The chain is built from TRBV12-3 or TRBV12-4 and TRBJ2-5; 9 nucleotides match TRBD1. The CDR3 totals 12 residues. Trimming took 6 bases from V and 5 from J; bases not matched to a gene: 1. CDR3 amino acids: CASSGQGETQYF. As DNA, the CDR3 is TGTGCCAGCAGCGGACAGGGGGAGACCCAGTACTTC.

The table lists this clonotype with many counts. This chain uses TRBV2 with TRBJ2-3, with TRBD2 matching 7 bases. CDR3 length: 14 residues. V shed 6 bases, J shed 3 bases, and the junction held 6 bases outside the gene matches. In germline, CDR1 is SNHLY, CDR2 FYNNEI. CDR3 region: CASRSGVGTDTQYF. CDR3 coding DNA: TGTGCCAGCAGGAGCGGGGTCGGAACAGATACGCAGTATTTT.

This clonotype came up many times. The chain carries TRBV11-2 and TRBJ1-4, with 7 bases identical to TRBD1. This CDR3 is 18 amino acids long. J was trimmed by 0 bases and V by 5 bases; bases with no gene match: 12. Per germline, CDR1 SGHAT and CDR2 FQNNGV. The CDR3 reads CASSPRGQYFATNEKLFF. As DNA, the CDR3 is TGTGCCAGCAGCCCAAGGGGGCAGTATTTTGCAACTAATGAAAAACTGTTTTTT.

This clonotype was seen ten or more times. The CDR3 is CASSLRQGAVDTQYF. CDR3 coding DNA: TGTGCCAGCAGTTTAAGGCAGGGGGCGGTAGATACGCAGTATTTT. This chain connects TRBV12-3 or TRBV12-4 to TRBJ2-3, with TRBD1 identical over 8 bases. With V trimmed by 2 bases and J by 5 bases, 6 bases remained unmatched. This CDR3 is 15 amino acids long.